These 27 T cell receptor beta chains were all obtained from the same sample, sequenced in a study of shared clonotypes between healthy human individuals. Assay: immunoSEQ multiplex PCR; the TCRdb copy retains only in-frame clones and omits some. This sample carries over 700,000 clones, roughly 72% of them seen once, and the ten largest clones take around 1.8%. Sequencing input: memory CD4+ T cells sorted from blood. Stated subset: CD45RA-negative fraction. These receptors were obtained from a woman in her 30s in good health.

The chain uses TRBV5-1 and TRBJ2-1; D is unresolved. The germline V gene encodes CDR1 SGHRS and CDR2 YFSETQ. The CDR3 length is 12 residues. Trimming cost V 4 bases and J 7 bases, with 9 bases left between them. The CDR3 is CASSLTTNEQFF. The CDR3 DNA reads TGCGCCAGCAGCCTGACCACGAATGAGCAGTTCTTC.

The CDR3 DNA follows: TGTGCCAGCAGCTTAGCAGTGGACTATTCCAATGAGCAGTTCTTC. It specifies CASSLAVDYSNEQFF. The chain combines TRBV7-8 with TRBJ2-1; a possible D gene is TRBD2 (6 bases). The CDR3 is 15 amino acids. The germline V and J ends were trimmed by 0 bases and 6 bases, with 12 bases remaining between them. Germline V lookup: CDR1 SGHVS, CDR2 FQNEAQ.

The J gene is TRBJ2-1, the V gene TRBV5-1; 7 nucleotides align to TRBD1. The V gene end was trimmed by 7 bases and the J gene end by 2 bases; junction bases not matched to a gene: 9. CDR3 length: 15 residues. Germline V gene lookup returns CDR1 SGHRS and CDR2 YFSETQ. The DNA of the CDR3 is TGCGCCAGCGGGCCAGACAGGGTTGCCTACAATGAGCAGTTCTTC. It translates to CASGPDRVAYNEQFF. The full variable domain, with the rest looked up from reference TRBV5-1 and TRBJ2-1, is KAGVTQTPRYLIKTRGQQVTLSCSPISGHRSVSWYQQTPGQGLQFLFEYFSETQRNKGNFPGRFSGRQFSNSRSEMNVSTLELGDSALYLCASGPDRVAYNEQFFGPGTRLTVL.

This clone was observed a single time. The genes are TRBV20-1 and TRBJ2-7, with D perhaps TRBD2 (5 bases). CDR1 and CDR2 from the germline V gene are DFQATT and SNEGSKA (reference sequence). This CDR3 has 11 amino acids. The CDR3 loop reads CTLRVTGEQYF. As DNA, the CDR3 is TGCACCCTCCGGGTTACGGGGGAGCAGTACTTC.

The chain combines TRBV28 with TRBJ1-4; D might be TRBD1 (6 bases). The CDR3 is made up of 15 amino acids. Germline CDR1 and CDR2: MDHEN and SYDVKM. Between the trimmed V and J ends, which lost 5 bases and 3 bases, there was a span of 13 bases. This chain's CDR3 is CASSPRGPANEKLFF. CDR3 nucleotides: TGTGCCAGCAGTCCCCGGGGGCCGGCTAATGAAAAACTGTTTTTT.

The chain uses TRBV14 and TRBJ2-5, with 10 bases aligning to TRBD2. The V gene's germline CDR1 is SGHDN and CDR2 FVKESK. The J segment lost 2 bases and the V segment lost 4 bases, leaving 4 bases of the junction unmatched. CDR3 length: 15 residues. The chain's CDR3 is CASSRSGRTQETQYF. Written as DNA, the CDR3 is TGTGCCAGCAGCCGTAGCGGGAGGACGCAAGAGACCCAGTACTTC.

This clone was counted between two and nine times. The chain joins TRBV28 to TRBJ1-5; D is possibly TRBD1 (5 bases). The germline gives CDR1 MDHEN, CDR2 SYDVKM. The V end lost 3 bases, the J end lost 4 bases, and 13 bases lay between the germline ends. CDR3 size: 15 residues. CDR3 loop: CASSFIGARNQPQHF. As DNA, the CDR3 is TGTGCCAGCAGTTTTATAGGGGCGCGTAATCAGCCCCAGCATTTT. Using reference TRBV28 and TRBJ1-5 for the parts outside the CDR3, the full variable domain is DVKVTQSSRYLVKRTGEKVFLECVQDMDHENMFWYRQDPGLGLRLIYFSYDVKMKEKGDIPEGYSVSREKKERFSLILESASTNQTSMYLCASSFIGARNQPQHFGDGTRLSIL.

This clone was observed once. The chain employs TRBV28 and TRBJ2-7; D perhaps matches TRBD1 (6 bases). Germline V gene sequence: CDR1 MDHEN, CDR2 SYDVKM. With 1 base removed from V and 1 base from J, the gap between germline ends came to 11 bases. The CDR3 runs 15 residues. DNA of the CDR3: TGTGCCAGCAGTTTATTAGGGGGAACTTCCTACGAGCAGTACTTC. It specifies CASSLLGGTSYEQYF.

This rearrangement joins TRBV7-9 to TRBJ1-3; 12 nucleotides align to TRBD1. Trimming at V came to 1 base and at J to 0 bases, leaving 7 bases not matched to a gene. Germline CDR1 is SEHNR and CDR2 is FQNEAQ (reference sequence). The length of the CDR3 is 19 residues. This CDR3 reads CASSLGPGQGAGSGNTIYF. DNA for the CDR3: TGTGCCAGCAGCTTAGGGCCGGGACAGGGGGCAGGCTCTGGAAACACCATATATTTT.

The chain employs TRBV27 and TRBJ2-1, with D maybe TRBD1 (6 bases). V was trimmed by 5 bases and J by 7 bases, leaving 24 bases between them. Germline V gene data show CDR1 as MNHEY and CDR2 as SMNVEV (reference sequence). This CDR3 is 17 amino acids long. CDR3 protein: CASSPHADRWSMNEQFF. The CDR3 nucleotides read TGTGCCAGCAGTCCACACGCCGACAGGTGGAGTATGAATGAGCAGTTCTTC.

The genes are TRBV13 and TRBJ2-1, with TRBD2 matching over 9 bases. CDR1 is PRHDT, CDR2 FYEKMQ, per germline (reference sequence). The CDR3 runs to 18 residues. Trimming at V came to 0 bases and at J to 8 bases, leaving 14 bases not matched to a gene. Here the CDR3 DNA reads TGTGCCAGCAGCTTAGGGGAAATCTATAGCGGGAGTAGGTATGAGCAGTTCTTC. This gives the protein CASSLGEIYSGSRYEQFF.

The J gene is TRBJ2-5, the V gene TRBV4-1, with D tentatively TRBD1 (5 bases). Per germline, CDR1 MGHRA and CDR2 YSYEKL. The CDR3 covers 16 residues. Between the trimmed V and J ends, which lost 0 bases and 0 bases, there was a span of 11 bases. CDR3 in amino acids: CASSQEGAMYQETQYF. CDR3 DNA sequence: TGCGCCAGCAGCCAAGAAGGGGCGATGTACCAAGAGACCCAGTACTTC.

On this clone itself: It may be a read error: a sequence one base away is much more abundant. Within the sample, other DNA sequences also encode this same CDR3. The V and J genes are TRBV5-1 and TRBJ2-1; TRBD2 is a possible D gene (6 bases). This CDR3 region has 15 residues. Trimming cost V 0 bases and J 1 base, with 8 bases left between them. The germline gives CDR1 SGHRS, CDR2 YFSETQ. The CDR3 coding sequence is TGCGCCAGCAGCTTGGCTAGCGCATCCTACAATGAGCAGTTCTTC. This encodes CASSLASASYNEQFF.

As to this clone: The sample contains more than one DNA sequence encoding this CDR3. This chain links TRBV18 with TRBJ2-1; TRBD2 matches 12 bases. The junction had 1 base not matched to a gene; V was cut back by 3 bases and J by 4 bases. Germline V gives CDR1 KGHSH, CDR2 LQKENI. The CDR3 sequence is 15 residues long. The CDR3 DNA follows: TGTGCCAGCTCACCTGGACTAGCGGGGTACAATGAGCAGTTCTTC. Its protein is CASSPGLAGYNEQFF.

The V and J genes are TRBV10-2 and TRBJ1-4, with TRBD1 as a possible D gene (6 bases). Trimming removed 6 bases from V and 1 base from J, with 12 bases in between. Germline V gene lookup returns CDR1 WSHSY and CDR2 SAAADI. The CDR3 contains 15 residues. The DNA of the CDR3 is TGCGCCAGCAGGGTACAGGGAAGAACTAATGAAAAACTGTTTTTT. Translated: CASRVQGRTNEKLFF.

The V gene is TRBV28, the J gene TRBJ1-2; D gene uncertain. Trimming took 5 bases from V and 8 from J, leaving 12 bases between them. The germline V gene has CDR1 MDHEN and CDR2 SYDVKM. The CDR3 has 12 residues. The CDR3 sequence: CASSAPDRGYTF. CDR3 bases: TGTGCCAGCAGTGCTCCCGACCGAGGCTACACCTTC.

The chain uses TRBV7-8 and TRBJ1-6, with a possible D match to TRBD1 (6 bases). Germline V gene lookup returns CDR1 SGHVS and CDR2 FQNEAQ. This CDR3 region has 15 residues. Deletions cut 5 bases from V and 8 bases from J, with 16 bases between. DNA of the CDR3: TGTGCCAGCAGCCAAACGTACAGGGATGATTCACCCCTCCACTTT. Translating gives CASSQTYRDDSPLHF.

The chain combines TRBV18 with TRBJ1-5; D is possibly TRBD1 (5 bases). V shed 3 bases and J shed 5 bases, with 23 bases lying between them. Germline CDR1 KGHSH, CDR2 LQKENI. The CDR3 is made up of 18 amino acids. CDR3 in DNA: TGTGCCAGCTCACCTGTCGAACCGGGACGCCGGGCGTATCAGCCCCAGCATTTT. Encoded protein: CASSPVEPGRRAYQPQHF.

V and J are TRBV12-5 and TRBJ1-1, with D maybe TRBD1 (5 bases). The ends were cut back, 0 bases at V and 7 bases at J, with 21 bases in the middle. The CDR3 is made up of 17 amino acids. Germline V CDR1 and CDR2: LGHNT, FRNRAP. The CDR3 sequence is CASGLVVGGSSYFEAFF. The CDR3 DNA follows: TGTGCTAGTGGTTTGGTAGTGGGGGGGTCGTCTTACTTTGAAGCTTTCTTT. Complete variable domain (other parts from reference TRBV12-5 and TRBJ1-1): DARVTQTPRHKVTEMGQEVTMRCQPILGHNTVFWYRQTMMQGLELLAYFRNRAPLDDSGMPKDRFSAEMPDATLATLKIQPSEPRDSAVYFCASGLVVGGSSYFEAFFGQGTRLTVV.

The chain is built from TRBV7-2 and TRBJ2-2; D not resolved. The CDR3 has 12 residues. V lost 4 bases and J lost 3, with 3 bases in between. Per the germline V gene, CDR1 is SGHTA and CDR2 is FQGNSA. In DNA form, the CDR3 reads TGTGCCAGCAGCTGGGACACCGGGGAGCTGTTTTTT. It translates to CASSWDTGELFF.

The rearrangement uses TRBV30 and TRBJ1-5; 7 bases are a match to TRBD1. Unmatched junction bases numbered 1, after V lost 1 base and J lost 7 bases. Germline-derived CDR1 and CDR2 are GTSNPN and SVGIG (reference sequence). There are 12 residues in the CDR3. In DNA, the CDR3 is TGTGCCTGGAGTGACAGGGGACAGCCCCAGCATTTT. Its translation is CAWSDRGQPQHF.

The chain recombines TRBV9 with TRBJ2-5; 15 bases map to TRBD2. V shed 4 bases and J 2 bases; nucleotides not matched to a gene: 9. Germline CDR1 is SGDLS and CDR2 is YYNGEE. This CDR3 is built from 18 residues. The CDR3 spells CASSQRTSGRAGQETQYF. The CDR3 region has the DNA TGTGCCAGCAGCCAAAGGACTAGCGGGAGGGCCGGACAAGAGACCCAGTACTTC.

This clone showed up just once. The V and J genes are TRBV29-1 and TRBJ2-7; 8 positions match TRBD2. The V gene's germline CDR1 is SQVTM and CDR2 ANQGSEA. There are 13 residues in the CDR3. V dropped 3 bases and J dropped 3; count of bases not matched to a gene: 4. This CDR3 reads CSVDGTSGYEQYF. The CDR3 coding sequence is TGCAGCGTTGATGGTACTAGCGGCTACGAGCAGTACTTC.

The rearrangement uses TRBV7-6 and TRBJ2-3; 7 nucleotides line up with TRBD2. Germline CDR1 reads SGHVS; CDR2 reads FNYEAQ. The V segment lost 1 base and the J segment 2 bases; nucleotides outside the gene matches: 6. There are 16 residues in the CDR3. This CDR3 reads CASSLGGDYHTDTQYF. The CDR3 DNA follows: TGTGCCAGCAGCTTAGGTGGGGACTACCACACAGATACGCAGTATTTT.

The rearrangement links TRBV4-2 to TRBJ2-7; D is perhaps TRBD1 or TRBD2 (5 bases each). V dropped 1 base and J dropped 5 bases, with 18 bases sitting between them. The CDR3 length is 16 residues. The germline V gene encodes CDR1 LGHNA and CDR2 YNFKEQ. The DNA for the CDR3 is TGTGCCAGCAGCCAAGCTGGGGCGGGCTGGGACCACGAGCAGTACTTC. The encoded protein is CASSQAGAGWDHEQYF.

The chain combines TRBV11-3 with TRBJ2-7; D remains unclear. V dropped 1 base and J dropped 1 base, with 5 bases sitting between them. The CDR3 is made up of 13 amino acids. Germline CDR1 SGHNT, CDR2 YENEEA. In DNA form, the CDR3 reads TGTGCCAGCAGCTTAGTGGTTTCCTACGAGCAGTACTTC. Amino acids: CASSLVVSYEQYF.

This rearrangement joins TRBV29-1 to TRBJ1-2; D might be TRBD1 (5 bases). V dropped 4 bases and J dropped 2 bases, with 11 bases sitting between them. CDR1 and CDR2 (germline): SQVTM, ANQGSEA. CDR3 size: 13 residues. The DNA of the CDR3 is TGCAGCGTTGCCCAGGGAGGAAACTATGGCTACACCTTC. This translates into CSVAQGGNYGYTF. Combining the CDR3 with reference TRBV29-1 and TRBJ1-2 gives the whole variable domain SAVISQKPSRDICQRGTSLTIQCQVDSQVTMMFWYRQQPGQSLTLIATANQGSEATYESGFVIDKFPISRPNLTFSTLTVSNMSPEDSSIYLCSVAQGGNYGYTFGSGTRLTVV.